The subject of this entry is one T cell receptor beta chain. What it binds is unknown. The authors ran a second PCR of about 7 to 12 cycles using a sample-barcoded 5' primer and a J-beta primer mix. Every cDNA molecule bore a tag from a template-switch adaptor containing 12 random nucleotides. Using its own MiXCR run on the 5' RACE reads, TCRdb lists one record per CDR3 protein. The sample carries 1.5 million to 2 million distinct CDR3 sequences, roughly 27% recorded once. This sample is part of a study of blood T cells in healthy people across ages. Every donor provided 9.5 to 10 milliliters of peripheral blood. The amount of total RNA extracted per sample was at least 5.5 micrograms. Study outcomes and limitations: One million T cells yielded diversity estimates that were considered underestimates.

Sequenced sample: blood. The receptor comes from a woman in her twenties or thirties in good health.

CDR3 protein: CASSLRIWGTSGGDTGELFF. In DNA form, the CDR3 reads TGTGCCAGCAGCTTAAGGATTTGGGGGACTAGCGGGGGCGACACCGGGGAGCTGTTTTTT. V is TRBV7-3 and J is TRBJ2-2; 14 nucleotides agree with TRBD2. This CDR3 region has 20 residues. Germline CDR1 reads SGHTA; CDR2 reads FQGTGA. V shed 1 base and J 3 bases; nucleotides not matched to a gene: 10.